This T cell receptor (beta chain) was profiled in a study of tumor-infiltrating lymphocytes in primary liver carcinoma. Study context: The number of productive TCRbeta reads per sample ranged from roughly 3.65 to 7.13 million and was similar across tissue types.

Unsorted bulk tissue of roughly 18-32 mg yielded co-extracted RNA and DNA. Viable tumor cells exceeded 90% in all tumor samples. Total RNA (about 500 ng) served as template for TCR beta cDNA synthesis primed by a constant-region primer. Slightly modified ARM-PCR with three nested multiplex PCR rounds yielded TCR beta libraries. Primers for the first two PCR rounds were TRBV1-TRBV30 forward primers and a C-beta reverse primer (roughly 10 cycles per round). MiXCR, applied by TCRdb to the multiplex PCR reads, yields one record per CDR3 protein. The table lists tens of thousands of distinct CDR3 sequences, around 70% of them singletons. V lost 8 bases, J lost 3 bases, and 16 bases stayed unmatched. The CDR3 is 17 amino acids. CDR1 is SQVTM, CDR2 ANQGSEA, per germline. Points on this clonotype: Its antigen is not identified.

Findings and limits, study-wide: Tumor tissue displayed a significantly greater top-250-clone fraction than blood (p = 0.039).

V gene TRBV29-1 combines with J gene TRBJ2-2; 9 bases line up with TRBD2. The receptor was isolated from a man in his forties with primary liver carcinoma and hepatitis B virus infection. The sequencing sample was made of liver tumor tissue from sampling region 1. Subset described: tumor region T1, superior pole. The CDR3 DNA is TGCAGCCTTCAGGCGGGAGGGCCCGCTGCGTACACCGGGGAGCTGTTTTTT. Its translation is CSLQAGGPAAYTGELFF.